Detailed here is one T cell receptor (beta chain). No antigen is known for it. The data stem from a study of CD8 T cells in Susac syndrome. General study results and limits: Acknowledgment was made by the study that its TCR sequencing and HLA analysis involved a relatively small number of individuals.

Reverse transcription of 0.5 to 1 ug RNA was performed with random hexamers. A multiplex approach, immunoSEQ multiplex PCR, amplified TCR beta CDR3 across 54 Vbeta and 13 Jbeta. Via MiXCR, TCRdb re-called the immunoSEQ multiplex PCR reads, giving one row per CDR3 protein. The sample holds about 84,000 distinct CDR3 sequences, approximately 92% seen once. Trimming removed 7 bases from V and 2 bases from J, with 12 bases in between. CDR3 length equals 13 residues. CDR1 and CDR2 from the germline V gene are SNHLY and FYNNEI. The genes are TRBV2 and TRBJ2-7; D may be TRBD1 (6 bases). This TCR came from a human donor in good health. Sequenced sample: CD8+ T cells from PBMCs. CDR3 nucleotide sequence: TGTGCCAGCATCGTGACAGGCCCCTACGAGCAGTACTTC. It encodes CASIVTGPYEQYF.